These 25 T cell receptor beta chains were all obtained from the same sample, sequenced in a study of Ad26.COV2.S vaccination and SARS-CoV-2 variants. Data came from immunoSEQ multiplex PCR; TCRdb stores just in-frame clones and leaves some out. The repertoire holds a few hundred thousand clones, with 90% as singletons. Stated treatment: around 19 received Ad26.COV2.S at low or high dose, single or two shots; several received placebo; per-sample allocation not given. Sampling was performed 63 days after the first vaccine or placebo injection. Material: peripheral blood, obtained in a trial of Ad26.COV2.S vaccine versus placebo. These receptors were taken from a person between 18 and 65 years old who received the Ad26.COV2.S COVID-19 vaccine or a placebo.

The rearrangement uses TRBV15 and TRBJ2-1; D is possibly TRBD1 (6 bases). This CDR3 region has 15 residues. V was pared by 5 bases and J by 4 bases, with 15 bases between. The V gene's germline CDR1 is LNHNV and CDR2 YYDKDF (reference sequence). The CDR3 DNA sequence: TGTGCCACCAGCGGAAGGGGGTCCCTTTACAATGAGCAGTTCTTC. Amino acids: CATSGRGSLYNEQFF.

V gene TRBV20-1 combines with J gene TRBJ2-7; a weak D match, TRBD1 (5 bases). Germline CDR1 and CDR2: DFQATT and SNEGSKA (reference sequence). The CDR3 sequence is 11 residues long. V was clipped by 6 bases and J by 3 bases, with 9 bases between them. CDR3 sequence (DNA): TGCAGTGCGTCGGACAACTACGAGCAGTACTTC. Protein: CSASDNYEQYF.

The rearrangement links TRBV4-2 to TRBJ1-6; 7 nucleotides line up with TRBD1. From germline, CDR1 is LGHNA and CDR2 YNFKEQ. The CDR3 consists of 19 residues. V shed 3 bases, J shed 3 bases, and the junction held 14 bases outside the gene matches. CDR3 sequence (DNA): TGTGCCAGCAGCCAGGAACCTACTCACCAGGGGGGCTATAATTCACCCCTCCACTTT. It yields the protein CASSQEPTHQGGYNSPLHF.

CDR3 sequence (DNA): TGTGCCAGTTCTGTCCTTAGCGGGATGGGAAACAATGAGCAGTTCTTC. It translates to CASSVLSGMGNNEQFF. The chain carries TRBV19 and TRBJ2-1, with 8 bases that match TRBD2. Germline CDR1 is LNHDA and CDR2 is SQIVND (reference sequence). The CDR3 consists of 16 residues. V lost 8 bases, J lost 5 bases, and 14 bases stayed unmatched.

The chain links TRBV2 to TRBJ2-7, with unresolved D. V was trimmed by 1 base and J by 0 bases, leaving 4 bases between them. This CDR3 spans 13 amino acids. Germline CDR1 reads SNHLY; CDR2 reads FYNNEI. The DNA for the CDR3 is TGTGCCAGCAGTGAAGTACTCTCCTACGAGCAGTACTTC. This encodes CASSEVLSYEQYF.

The genes are TRBV5-1 and TRBJ1-1; D not resolved. CDR1 is SGHRS, CDR2 YFSETQ, per germline. V was pared by 3 bases and J by 0 bases, with 9 bases between. This CDR3 is built from 14 residues. Here the CDR3 reads CASSWVGMNTEAFF. CDR3 nucleotides: TGCGCCAGCAGCTGGGTGGGGATGAACACTGAAGCTTTCTTT.

This chain links TRBV27 with TRBJ2-7, with D tentatively TRBD2 (7 bases). In germline, CDR1 is MNHEY, CDR2 SMNVEV (reference sequence). V was shortened by 5 bases and J by 6 bases, with 26 bases between the two germline ends. The CDR3 runs 17 residues. The CDR3 here is CASSPTVSRGRASEQYF. The CDR3 DNA is TGTGCCAGCAGTCCCACCGTCTCTAGGGGGAGGGCCTCCGAGCAGTACTTC.

This chain uses TRBV6-5 with TRBJ2-7; unclear D gene. The CDR3 length is 16 residues. V was clipped by 0 bases and J by 6 bases, with 18 bases between them. Germline CDR1 reads MNHEY; CDR2 reads SVGAGI. The CDR3 loop is CASSYSRSPPTGEQYF. CDR3 DNA: TGTGCCAGCAGTTACTCTAGGTCTCCGCCGACCGGCGAGCAGTACTTC.

This clone was recorded once. This chain joins TRBV14 and TRBJ2-1; D ambiguous. V was shortened by 1 base and J by 10 bases, with 5 bases between the two germline ends. Germline V gene data show CDR1 as SGHDN and CDR2 as FVKESK. The CDR3 consists of 11 residues. CDR3 amino acids: CASSQGREQFF. The CDR3 DNA follows: TGTGCCAGCAGCCAAGGGCGGGAGCAGTTCTTC.

The chain employs TRBV28 and TRBJ1-1; TRBD1 might be the D (5 bases). CDR3 length: 13 amino acids. CDR1 is MDHEN and CDR2 is SYDVKM in the germline V gene. V dropped 7 bases and J dropped 5 bases, with 14 bases sitting between them. The CDR3 DNA follows: TGTGCCAGCAACCACCGGCGGGGGACTGAAGCTTTCTTT. Amino acid sequence: CASNHRRGTEAFF.

This chain joins TRBV3-1 (or the pseudogene TRBV3-2) and TRBJ2-7, with TRBD2 matching 8 bases. V lost 0 bases to trimming and J lost 4 bases; unmatched junction nucleotides: 11. CDR1 LGHDT and CDR2 YNNKEL come from the germline V gene (reference sequence). The CDR3 contains 17 residues. The CDR3 nucleotides read TGTGCCAGCAGCCAAGATGAGGGGAGCGGGGGACTTTACGAGCAGTACTTC. As protein: CASSQDEGSGGLYEQYF.

The V and J genes are TRBV7-9 and TRBJ2-7; D could derive from TRBD1 or TRBD2 (6 bases each). The ends were cut back, 5 bases at V and 0 bases at J, with 14 bases in the middle. The CDR3 consists of 15 residues. Germline assignment: CDR1 SEHNR and CDR2 FQNEAQ (reference sequence). Here the CDR3 DNA reads TGTGCCAGCAGCCCAGGAGGGGGAGGCTCCTACGAGCAGTACTTC. Residues: CASSPGGGGSYEQYF.

The chain couples TRBV5-5 to TRBJ1-1; a weak D match, TRBD1 (5 bases). The germline CDR1 and CDR2 sequences are SGHKS and YYEKEE (reference sequence). V was trimmed by 1 base and J by 7 bases, leaving 11 bases between them. CDR3 length: 13 amino acids. CDR3 nucleotide sequence: TGTGCCAGCAGCTTGTGGCTAGGGGTTGAAGCTTTCTTT. Its translation: CASSLWLGVEAFF.

CDR3 sequence: CASSRRTGPNEKLFF. The CDR3 region has the DNA TGTGCCAGCAGCCGCCGGACAGGGCCAAATGAAAAACTGTTTTTT. The V and J genes are TRBV2 and TRBJ1-4, with 8 bases lining up with TRBD1. CDR1 is SNHLY and CDR2 is FYNNEI in the germline V gene. J gave up 5 bases and V 6 bases, and 8 bases lay outside the gene matches. The CDR3 length is 15 residues. Using reference TRBV2 and TRBJ1-4 for the parts outside the CDR3, the full variable domain is EPEVTQTPSHQVTQMGQEVILRCVPISNHLYFYWYRQILGQKVEFLVSFYNNEISEKSEIFDDQFSVERPDGSNFTLKIRSTKLEDSAMYFCASSRRTGPNEKLFFGSGTQLSVL.

The chain employs TRBV18 and TRBJ2-3; perhaps TRBD2 as D (5 bases). V was pared by 3 bases and J by 2 bases, with 15 bases between. This CDR3 is 16 amino acids long. Looked up from germline, CDR1 is KGHSH and CDR2 is LQKENI. The CDR3 loop is CASSPGSLGDTDTQYF. DNA of the CDR3: TGTGCCAGCTCACCTGGTTCACTAGGAGACACAGATACGCAGTATTTT.

The chain recombines TRBV9 with TRBJ2-6; 7 bases line up with TRBD2. This CDR3 contains 19 residues. V lost 3 bases to trimming and J lost 0 bases; unmatched junction nucleotides: 12. Germline V gives CDR1 SGDLS, CDR2 YYNGEE. The CDR3 coding sequence is TGTGCCAGCAGCGCAGTAGGATCAGCGGGGAGCTCTGGGGCCAACGTCCTGACTTTC. This gives the protein CASSAVGSAGSSGANVLTF.

This clone has more than one count but fewer than ten. This chain uses TRBV2 with TRBJ2-7; D not resolved. Trimming shortened V by 1 base and J by 1 base, and 8 bases separated the two germline ends. Per the germline V gene, CDR1 is SNHLY and CDR2 is FYNNEI. The CDR3 has 14 amino acids. The CDR3 protein is CASSEVGVSYEQYF. CDR3 coding DNA: TGTGCCAGCAGTGAAGTAGGAGTGTCCTACGAGCAGTACTTC.

The chain carries TRBV15 and TRBJ2-2; D is undetermined. V lost 0 bases, J lost 5 bases, and 4 bases lay in between. CDR1 and CDR2 (germline): LNHNV, YYDKDF (reference sequence). There are 13 residues in the CDR3. Here the CDR3 reads CATSRDRTGELFF. For the CDR3, the DNA is TGTGCCACCAGCAGAGATAGAACCGGGGAGCTGTTTTTT.

The CDR3 coding sequence is TGCGCCAGCAGCTTTGGCGGGAGAGGGGACGAGCAGTACTTC. Its protein product is CASSFGGRGDEQYF. The chain joins TRBV5-1 to TRBJ2-7, with TRBD2 matching over 7 bases. This CDR3 has 14 amino acids. J was trimmed by 5 bases and V by 2 bases; bases with no gene match: 7. Per the germline V gene, CDR1 is SGHRS and CDR2 is YFSETQ.

V gene TRBV29-1 combines with J gene TRBJ1-3, with 8 bases that match TRBD1. The CDR3 contains 14 residues. With 7 bases clipped from V and 4 bases from J, the junction kept 9 bases outside the gene matches. Germline lookup yields CDR1 SQVTM and CDR2 ANQGSEA. The CDR3 sequence: CSAAQGAAGNTIYF. The DNA of the CDR3 is TGCAGCGCCGCCCAGGGGGCCGCCGGAAACACCATATATTTT.

The chain carries TRBV9 and TRBJ1-3; TRBD1 matches 10 bases. The CDR3 length is 17 residues. V lost 3 bases and J lost 1; bases outside the gene matches: 7. The germline CDR1 and CDR2 sequences are SGDLS and YYNGEE. This chain's CDR3 is CASSEGTGAVSGNTIYF. CDR3 nucleotide sequence: TGTGCCAGCAGCGAGGGGACAGGGGCAGTTTCTGGAAACACCATATATTTT.

The chain couples TRBV30 to TRBJ2-5; 12 nucleotides agree with TRBD2. The J segment lost 4 bases and the V segment lost 1 base, leaving 7 bases of the junction unmatched. This CDR3 comprises 16 residues. The V gene's germline CDR1 is GTSNPN and CDR2 SVGIG (reference sequence). The CDR3 sequence: CAWSGLAGEGVETQYF. CDR3 sequence (DNA): TGTGCCTGGAGTGGACTAGCGGGAGAAGGTGTAGAGACCCAGTACTTC.

The chain carries TRBV29-1 and TRBJ2-5; possibly TRBD1 for D (5 bases). Germline V gives CDR1 SQVTM, CDR2 ANQGSEA. The CDR3 length is 13 residues. With 7 bases removed from V and 0 bases from J, the gap between germline ends came to 12 bases. The CDR3 region is CSALTEHQETQYF. For the CDR3, the DNA is TGCAGCGCCCTGACAGAACACCAAGAGACCCAGTACTTC.

This clone was seen a single time. This chain joins TRBV2 and TRBJ2-1, with D tentatively TRBD1 or TRBD2 (6 bases each). Germline V gene lookup returns CDR1 SNHLY and CDR2 FYNNEI. This CDR3 is 12 amino acids long. Trimming took off 6 bases at V and 12 bases at J, with 15 bases between the two ends. The CDR3 is CASRTGAAGQFF. The CDR3 nucleotides are TGTGCCAGCAGGACGGGGGCGGCGGGGCAGTTCTTC.

The gene calls are TRBV9 and TRBJ2-2, with D maybe TRBD1 (5 bases). The CDR3 spans 17 residues. The germline gives CDR1 SGDLS, CDR2 YYNGEE. Trimming took off 0 bases at V and 3 bases at J, with 15 bases between the two ends. The CDR3: CASSVEGMGPDTGELFF. DNA for the CDR3: TGTGCCAGCAGCGTAGAGGGGATGGGCCCGGACACCGGGGAGCTGTTTTTT.